This TCR beta chain was profiled in a study of vaccination and CD4 T cells after COVID-19. Across the whole study: Convalescent persons amounted to six males plus four females, two of whom were Hispanic. As their vaccination, participants received two doses of either BNT162b2 or mRNA-1273 vaccine. Convalescent patients gave post-COVID blood a median approximately 100 days post-diagnosis, range 35 to 161.

After removal of 3 bases from V and 1 base from J, the junction contained 9 bases not matched to a gene. Germline loops: CDR1 KGHDR, CDR2 SFDVKD. This CDR3 spans 17 amino acids. This clonotype appeared a few times. Its antigen remains unidentified. Treatment meaning: roughly 10-day PBMC culture with coronavirus spike peptide pools or control peptides (ViraFEST assay). Oncomine TCR Beta short-read sequencing was applied to DNA from cultured CD4+ T cells. TCRdb recomputed calls from the PCR reads with MiXCR, one row per CDR3 protein. The sample carries about 25,000 distinct CDR3 sequences, under 70% recorded once.

The chain carries TRBV24-1 and TRBJ2-3; the match to TRBD1 covers 7 bases. The receptor comes from a human donor who received a COVID-19 vaccine. Sequenced material: CD4+ T cells from blood, cultured in vitro, taken after SARS-CoV-2 vaccination. This CDR3 reads CATSDPTGDLGTDTQYF. As DNA, the CDR3 is TGTGCCACCAGTGATCCAACAGGGGATTTGGGCACAGATACGCAGTATTTT.